A selection of T cell receptor beta chains follows, all from one sample in a study of blood T cells in healthy people across ages. Each CDR3 protein is one row after TCRdb ran MiXCR on the 5' RACE reads. The table lists roughly 700,000 distinct CDR3 sequences, approximately 29% of them singletons. Sequencing was performed on blood. Receptors originate from a woman aged 80 or older in good health. Both conserved end residues are part of each CDR3. A D gene is named only where the DNA matches it firmly. A row's size may be missing; if present it is once, few, many or a size class.

d_call j_call clone_size v_call cdr3_nt cdr3_aa
- TRBJ1-5 - TRBV9 TGTGCCAGCAGCAGCGACGGAAATAGCAATCAGCCCCAGCATTTT CASSSDGNSNQPQHF
- TRBJ2-5 many TRBV3-1 TGTGCCAGCAGCCAAGATTCTACTCAACAAGAGACCCAGTACTTC CASSQDSTQQETQYF
- TRBJ2-3 many TRBV5-1 TGCGCCAGCAGCCCTGGTACCGGGATCTCCACAGATACGCAGTATTTT CASSPGTGISTDTQYF
TRBD1 TRBJ1-1 many TRBV20-1 TGCAGTGCCACCCCGGGACAGCAACCGAACACTGAAGCTTTCTTT CSATPGQQPNTEAFF
- TRBJ2-7 many TRBV6-2/TRBV6-3 TGTGCCAGCAGTTACTTGGACCCTCAATACGAGCAGTACTTC CASSYLDPQYEQYF
- TRBJ2-7 - TRBV7-2 TGTGCCAGCAGCTTAGTTGGGGGCAGGGACTACGAGCAGTACTTC CASSLVGGRDYEQYF
- TRBJ1-1 - TRBV3-1 TGTGCCAGCAGCCCTGGCAGCAGGAGCAACACTGAAGCTTTCTTT CASSPGSRSNTEAFF
TRBD2 TRBJ2-3 - TRBV6-1 TGTGCCAGCAGGGCGGGGGGCTCCACAGATACGCAGTATTTT CASRAGGSTDTQYF
- TRBJ1-1 many TRBV11-2 TGTGCCAGCAGCTTAGATGTAGGGTACGCTGAAGCTTTCTTT CASSLDVGYAEAFF
- TRBJ2-3 few TRBV9 TGTGCCAGCAGCGTGTGGCGGGGTTCTAGTCCAGATACGCAGTATTTT CASSVWRGSSPDTQYF
- TRBJ2-7 many TRBV4-3 TGCGCCAGCAGCCGACTCCGGGACGGATCCTACGAGCAGTACTTC CASSRLRDGSYEQYF
TRBD1 TRBJ1-2 once TRBV7-2 TGTGCCAGCCAACCGCCCACCAGGGGGCCTTCTGGCTACACCTTC CASQPPTRGPSGYTF
TRBD1 TRBJ2-7 - TRBV6-2/TRBV6-3 TGTGCCAGCAAAAGCAGGGGGATCGCCTACGAGCAGTACTTC CASKSRGIAYEQYF
- TRBJ2-5 - TRBV5-1 TGCGCCAGCGCTTCAGGGGTAATCGAAGAGACCCAGTACTTC CASASGVIEETQYF
- TRBJ2-7 many TRBV21-1 TGTGCCAGGAGGGGGCCCTCCTACGAGCAGTACTTC CARRGPSYEQYF
TRBD1 TRBJ2-3 once TRBV5-1 TGCGCCAGCAGCTTGGACAGGGGGCTGGTAGATACGCAGTATTTT CASSLDRGLVDTQYF
- TRBJ1-1 - TRBV2 TGTGCCAGCCACGGGAAGGGGAACACTGAAGCTTTCTTT CASHGKGNTEAFF
- TRBJ2-7 - TRBV14 TGTGCCAGCAGCCAAGATAGGGGACCGGGACACAACTACGAGCAGTACTTC CASSQDRGPGHNYEQYF
- TRBJ2-1 - TRBV6-2/TRBV6-3 TGTGCCAGCAGCGATCCAGCCAATGAGCAGTTCTTC CASSDPANEQFF
- TRBJ2-5 - TRBV6-2/TRBV6-3 TGTGCCAGCAGTTACAGGGGACCCGCTCGAGAGACCCAGTACTTC CASSYRGPARETQYF
- TRBJ2-7 - TRBV2 TGTGCCAGCAGATTACAGGTTAACATTCCCTACGAGCAGTACTTC CASRLQVNIPYEQYF
TRBD2 TRBJ2-7 many TRBV5-6 TGTGCCAGCAGCTCTCCAACACCCGGGACTACTTACGAGCAGTACTTC CASSSPTPGTTYEQYF
- TRBJ2-7 many TRBV6-6 TGTGCCAGCAGTTACTCGACTGGGACGGACTACGAGCAGTACTTC CASSYSTGTDYEQYF
TRBD1 TRBJ2-3 many TRBV5-1 TGCGCCAGCAGCGGGGGACAGGGATGGCCAGATACGCAGTATTTT CASSGGQGWPDTQYF
- TRBJ2-3 many TRBV20-1 TGCAGTGCAAGGCAACGGGCCTCCACAGATACGCAGTATTTT CSARQRASTDTQYF
TRBD1 TRBJ1-2 - TRBV20-1 TGCAGTGCTAGAGTTGGGGGGCAGGGGGCCTATGGCTACACCTTC CSARVGGQGAYGYTF
TRBD1 TRBJ2-7 many TRBV28 TGTGCCAGCAGCCTGGGGGGACAGGAACTTTACGAGCAGTACTTC CASSLGGQELYEQYF
TRBD1 TRBJ2-2 - TRBV5-1 TGCGCCAGCAGTCCTTGGACAGGGGGCACCGGGGAGCTGTTTTTT CASSPWTGGTGELFF
TRBD1 TRBJ1-4 - TRBV30 TGTGCCGCACAGACAGGGGCCGGCGAAAAACTGTTTTTT CAAQTGAGEKLFF
TRBD1 TRBJ2-1 - TRBV20-1 TGCAGTGCTAGAGGTGGGCGGGGGACAGGGGTTAACAATGAGCAGTTCTTC CSARGGRGTGVNNEQFF
- TRBJ2-7 many TRBV28 TGTGCCAGCAGAGGCCGGGGGTACGAGCAGTACTTC CASRGRGYEQYF
- TRBJ2-3 many TRBV5-1 TGCGCCAGCAGCTTGGTGCCGGGGGTTAGCACAGATACGCAGTATTTT CASSLVPGVSTDTQYF
- TRBJ2-1 - TRBV4-1 TGCGCCAGCAGCCAAGAGGACTATAGTGAGCAGTTCTTC CASSQEDYSEQFF
TRBD1 TRBJ2-6 many TRBV12-3/TRBV12-4 TGTGCCAGCAGTAGACAGGGGGCAATTGGGGCCAACGTCCTGACTTTC CASSRQGAIGANVLTF
TRBD2 TRBJ2-7 once TRBV20-1 TGCAGTGCTAGAGGTCCAGCGGGACCGCTGGCCTACGAGCAGTACTTC CSARGPAGPLAYEQYF
- TRBJ1-5 - TRBV30 TGTGCCTGGAGTGTGGGGACCCTCAATCAGCCCCAGCATTTT CAWSVGTLNQPQHF
TRBD2 TRBJ2-1 - TRBV20-1 TGCAGTGCCCGAGGGGCGGGGGGTGAGCAGTTCTTC CSARGAGGEQFF
- TRBJ1-5 few TRBV20-1 TGCAGTGCTAGTTCGGGGGGGAATCAGCCCCAGCATTTT CSASSGGNQPQHF
- TRBJ1-2 - TRBV12-3/TRBV12-4 TGTGCCAGCAGTTTAGATTTGAGGGTATCGGATGGCTACACCTTC CASSLDLRVSDGYTF
TRBD1 TRBJ2-7 many TRBV10-3 TGTGCCATCAGAGAAGGGGGCAACTACGAGCAGTACTTC CAIREGGNYEQYF
TRBD1 TRBJ1-5 many TRBV3-1 TGTGCCAGCAGCCAAGGACAGGGAGGAGGTCAGCCCCAGCATTTT CASSQGQGGGQPQHF
TRBD1 TRBJ1-2 many TRBV5-1 TGCGCCAGCAGCCATATGGACAGGGTACAAGGCTACACCTTC CASSHMDRVQGYTF
TRBD1 TRBJ1-1 few TRBV30 TGTGCCTGGAGTGCCACTAACAGGGGGCAAACTTTCTTT CAWSATNRGQTFF
- TRBJ2-5 few TRBV7-3 TGTGCCAGCAGCCAACTAGGATCTTTCGTCAATGAGCAGTACTTC CASSQLGSFVNEQYF